This T cell receptor (beta chain) was retrieved from a study of blood T cell repertoires in COVID-19. Study as a whole: Acute and convalescent COVID-19 samples came from the United States, Italy and Spain. Nucleic acid was either cDNA or gDNA, and it came from T cells, B-cell-depleted T cells, or PBMCs.

Between the trimmed V and J ends, which lost 2 bases and 1 base, there was a span of 5 bases. The length of the CDR3 is 13 residues. From germline, CDR1 is MNHEY and CDR2 SVGAGI. TCRdb keeps only in-frame clones here, not all; method: immunoSEQ multiplex PCR. This table holds 77,000 or so clones, approximately 85% found once. V usage is TRBV6-5 and J usage is TRBJ1-2, with no clear D. The clonotype originates from a man older than 75 with acute or convalescent COVID-19. The sequencing input was peripheral blood. The CDR3 sequence: CASSYLLNYGYTF. In nucleotides, the CDR3 is TGTGCCAGCAGTTACCTTCTTAACTATGGCTACACCTTC.